This T cell receptor beta chain was observed in a study of blood T cell repertoires in COVID-19. About the study: PBMCs, B-cell-depleted T cells, or T cells were the source of the cDNA or gDNA that made up the material.

CDR1 is ENHRY and CDR2 is SYGVKD in the germline V gene. Between the trimmed V and J ends, which lost 4 bases and 2 bases, there was a span of 8 bases. The CDR3 runs to 13 residues. Libraries were prepared by immunoSEQ multiplex PCR; TCRdb keeps only in-frame clonotypes and omits some of them. The sample shows 88,000 or so clones, 79% of them seen only once. V is TRBV10-3 and J is TRBJ1-1, with D maybe TRBD1 (5 bases). This receptor was obtained from a human donor in a cohort sampled during active COVID-19. The sample consisted of peripheral blood. The CDR3 protein is CAISGGVNTEAFF. In DNA, the CDR3 is TGTGCCATCAGTGGGGGGGTTAACACTGAAGCTTTCTTT.